The T cell receptor (beta chain) described here comes from a study of beta chain features in type 1 diabetes. This CDR3 has 16 amino acids. The V segment lost 1 base and the J segment 4 bases; nucleotides outside the gene matches: 7. Germline V CDR1 and CDR2: SGHAT, FQNNGV. Expressed TCRB transcripts were sequenced because the isolated RNA had all been reverse transcribed beforehand. This table comes from immunoSEQ multiplex PCR, and its TCRdb copy is limited to in-frame clones, with some not included. The repertoire holds around 340,000 clones, with around a fifth as singletons. This chain connects TRBV11-2 to TRBJ2-7; 10 nucleotides agree with TRBD2. This sequence originates from a woman aged 18-29 years in good health. Sample: naive CD4+ T cells from blood. In DNA, the CDR3 is TGTGCCAGCAGCTTAGTACAAGCGGGAGGGAGATACGAGCAGTACTTC. This translates into CASSLVQAGGRYEQYF. Together with reference TRBV11-2 and TRBJ2-7, the CDR3 gives the full variable domain: EAGVAQSPRYKIIEKRQSVAFWCNPISGHATLYWYQQILGQGPKLLIQFQNNGVVDDSQLPKDRFSAERLKGVDSTLKIQPAKLEDSAVYLCASSLVQAGGRYEQYFGPGTRLTVT.